The present entry profiles one TCR beta chain with its context. Its target is unknown. This specimen belongs to a study of cytotoxic CD8 clonotypes in ibrutinib-treated CLL. Roughly 2 micrograms of genomic DNA (from cryopreserved PBMCs) were used for TCR beta libraries. Study-wide findings and caveats: Exceeding age-matched healthy donors, baseline clonality also tracked the counts of circulating CD8+ T cells.

Generated by immunoSEQ multiplex PCR, the TCRdb table keeps only in-frame clones and is missing some. The sample holds approximately 190,000 clones, more than 65% seen once. Sequences were derived from PBMCs, sampled after 12 months of ibrutinib treatment. The TCR was taken from a human donor with chronic lymphocytic leukemia.

This CDR3 reads CASSEVQGVGNQPQHF. The CDR3 DNA reads TGTGCCAGCAGTGAAGTCCAGGGGGTCGGGAATCAGCCCCAGCATTTT. The rearrangement links TRBV6-1 to TRBJ1-5; 7 bases fit TRBD1. V lost 1 base and J lost 4; bases outside the gene matches: 7. Per the germline V gene, CDR1 is MNHNS and CDR2 is SASEGT. The CDR3 is 16 residues long.